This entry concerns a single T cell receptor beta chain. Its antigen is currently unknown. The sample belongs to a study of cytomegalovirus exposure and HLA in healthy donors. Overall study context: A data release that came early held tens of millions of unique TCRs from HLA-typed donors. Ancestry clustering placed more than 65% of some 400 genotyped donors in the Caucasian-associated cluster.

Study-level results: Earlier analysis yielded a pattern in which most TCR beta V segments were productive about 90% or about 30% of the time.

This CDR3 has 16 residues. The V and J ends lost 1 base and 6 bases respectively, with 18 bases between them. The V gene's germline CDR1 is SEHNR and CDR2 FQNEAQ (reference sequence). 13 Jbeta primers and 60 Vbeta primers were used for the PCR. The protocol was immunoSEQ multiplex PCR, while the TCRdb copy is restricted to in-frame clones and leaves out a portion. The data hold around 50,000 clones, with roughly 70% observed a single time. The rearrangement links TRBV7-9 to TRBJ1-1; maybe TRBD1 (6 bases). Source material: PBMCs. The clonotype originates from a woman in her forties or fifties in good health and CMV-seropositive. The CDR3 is CASSLEQGLRAPEAFF. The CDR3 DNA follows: TGTGCCAGCAGCTTAGAACAGGGTCTGAGGGCCCCTGAAGCTTTCTTT. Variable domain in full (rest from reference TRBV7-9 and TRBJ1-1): DTGVSQNPRHKITKRGQNVTFRCDPISEHNRLYWYRQTLGQGPEFLTYFQNEAQLEKSRLLSDRFSAERPKGSFSTLEIQRTEQGDSAMYLCASSLEQGLRAPEAFFGQGTRLTVV.